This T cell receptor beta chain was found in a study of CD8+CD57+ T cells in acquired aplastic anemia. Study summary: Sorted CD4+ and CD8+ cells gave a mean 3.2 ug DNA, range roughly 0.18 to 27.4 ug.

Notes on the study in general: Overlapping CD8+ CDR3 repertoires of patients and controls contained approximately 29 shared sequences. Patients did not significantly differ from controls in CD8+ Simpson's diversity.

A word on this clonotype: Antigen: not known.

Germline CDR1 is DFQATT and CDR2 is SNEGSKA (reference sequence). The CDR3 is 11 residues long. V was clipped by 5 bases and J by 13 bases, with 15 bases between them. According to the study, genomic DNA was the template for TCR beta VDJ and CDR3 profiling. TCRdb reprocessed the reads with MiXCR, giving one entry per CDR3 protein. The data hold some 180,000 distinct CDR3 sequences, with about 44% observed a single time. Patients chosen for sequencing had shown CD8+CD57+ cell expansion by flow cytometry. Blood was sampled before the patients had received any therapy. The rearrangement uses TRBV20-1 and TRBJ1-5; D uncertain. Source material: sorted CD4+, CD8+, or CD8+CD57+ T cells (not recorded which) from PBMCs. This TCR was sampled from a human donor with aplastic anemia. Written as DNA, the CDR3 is TGCAGTGCTCCCCACACCGGCGATCAGCATTTT. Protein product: CSAPHTGDQHF.